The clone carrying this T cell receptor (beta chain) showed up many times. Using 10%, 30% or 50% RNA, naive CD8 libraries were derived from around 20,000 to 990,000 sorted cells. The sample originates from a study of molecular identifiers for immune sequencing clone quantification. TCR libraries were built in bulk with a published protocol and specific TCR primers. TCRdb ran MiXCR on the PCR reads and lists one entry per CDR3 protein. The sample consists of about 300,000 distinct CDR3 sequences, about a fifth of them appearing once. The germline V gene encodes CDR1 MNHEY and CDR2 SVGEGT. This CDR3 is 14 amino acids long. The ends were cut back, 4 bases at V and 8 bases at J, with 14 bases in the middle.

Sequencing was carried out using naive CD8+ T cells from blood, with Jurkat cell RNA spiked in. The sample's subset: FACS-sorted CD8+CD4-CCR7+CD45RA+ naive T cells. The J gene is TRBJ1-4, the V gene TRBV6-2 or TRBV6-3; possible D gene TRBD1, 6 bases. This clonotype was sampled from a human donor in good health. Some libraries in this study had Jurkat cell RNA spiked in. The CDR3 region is CASSSIWTVEKLFF. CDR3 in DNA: TGTGCCAGCAGTTCGATCTGGACAGTGGAAAAACTGTTTTTT.